The 30 T cell receptor beta chains given below trace back to one sample, sequenced in a study of T cell responses to AZD1222 COVID-19 vaccine. Measured with immunoSEQ multiplex PCR; TCRdb has only the in-frame clones, and not every one. The table shows about 110,000 clones, with about 95% occurring only once. Sequenced material: peripheral blood, taken 28 days after the second AZD1222 dose. Source of these receptors: an adult who received the AZD1222 COVID-19 vaccine.

This sequence joins TRBV29-1 and TRBJ2-3; D gene uncertain. Germline V gene lookup returns CDR1 SQVTM and CDR2 ANQGSEA. V gave up 4 bases and J gave up 6 bases, with 14 bases separating them. The CDR3 totals 13 residues. The CDR3 protein is CSVVSGRRDTQYF. The CDR3 DNA follows: TGCAGCGTTGTAAGTGGGCGGCGGGATACGCAGTATTTT.

The chain combines TRBV4-1 with TRBJ1-2, with D perhaps TRBD1 (5 bases). CDR3 length equals 15 residues. Trimming left V 0 bases short and J 6 bases short, with 14 bases between. Germline V gene sequence: CDR1 MGHRA, CDR2 YSYEKL. The DNA for the CDR3 is TGCGCCAGCAGCCAAGATATGAAGGGAGGGGATGGCTACACCTTC. It encodes CASSQDMKGGDGYTF.

J is TRBJ1-6 and V is TRBV5-1; 7 nucleotides line up with TRBD1. The ends lost 1 base at V and 7 bases at J; junction bases unmatched: 5. Germline V gene data show CDR1 as SGHRS and CDR2 as YFSETQ. The CDR3 is 15 amino acids. The CDR3 coding sequence is TGCGCCAGCAGCTTGATTGGGACAGACAATTCACCCCTCCACTTT. Translated, it gives CASSLIGTDNSPLHF. The variable domain in full, completed from reference TRBV5-1 and TRBJ1-6, reads KAGVTQTPRYLIKTRGQQVTLSCSPISGHRSVSWYQQTPGQGLQFLFEYFSETQRNKGNFPGRFSGRQFSNSRSEMNVSTLELGDSALYLCASSLIGTDNSPLHFGNGTRLTVT.

The chain is built from TRBV6-5 and TRBJ2-7; 9 positions agree with TRBD1. CDR1 and CDR2 from the germline V gene are MNHEY and SVGAGI. The CDR3 is 15 residues long. V shed 2 bases, J shed 1 base, and the junction held 3 bases outside the gene matches. This chain's CDR3 is CASSYEGTGSYEQYF. In nucleotides, the CDR3 is TGTGCCAGCAGTTACGAGGGGACAGGGTCCTACGAGCAGTACTTC.

The chain links TRBV14 to TRBJ2-1, with D perhaps TRBD2 (6 bases). Germline loops: CDR1 SGHDN, CDR2 FVKESK. The V and J ends lost 4 bases and 13 bases respectively, with 20 bases between them. The CDR3 has 14 residues. CDR3 loop: CASSPSGSGPRQFF. CDR3 sequence (DNA): TGTGCCAGCAGCCCATCAGGCAGCGGGCCCCGACAGTTCTTC.

This clone has just one count. V gene TRBV3-1 (or the pseudogene TRBV3-2) combines with J gene TRBJ1-5; possibly TRBD1 for D (5 bases). This CDR3 is built from 16 residues. The V end was cut by 0 bases, the J end by 4 bases, with 13 bases between. CDR1 LGHDT and CDR2 YNNKEL come from the germline V gene (reference sequence). The DNA for the CDR3 is TGTGCCAGCAGCCAAGATTTGACAGTACGGAATCAGCCCCAGCATTTT. It translates to CASSQDLTVRNQPQHF.

This chain uses TRBV19 with TRBJ1-4; the D is unclear. The CDR3 consists of 14 residues. Germline V gives CDR1 LNHDA, CDR2 SQIVND (reference sequence). Trimming cost V 5 bases and J 2 bases, with 9 bases left between them. The CDR3 sequence is CASSDPGTNEKLFF. CDR3 coding DNA: TGTGCCAGTAGTGACCCGGGGACTAATGAAAAACTGTTTTTT.

The rearrangement links TRBV5-4 to TRBJ2-6; D is possibly TRBD2 (6 bases). Germline V lookup: CDR1 SGHNT, CDR2 YYREEE (reference sequence). CDR3 length equals 15 residues. Trimming cost V 0 bases and J 2 bases, with 6 bases left between them. The DNA of the CDR3 is TGTGCCAGCAGCTTGGCGGGGGCTGGGGCCAACGTCCTGACTTTC. Its protein product is CASSLAGAGANVLTF.

The rearrangement joins TRBV5-1 to TRBJ1-1, with 7 bases fitting TRBD1. Looked up from germline, CDR1 is SGHRS and CDR2 is YFSETQ. The CDR3 spans 16 residues. Losses at the gene ends were 0 bases for V and 1 base for J; bases not matched to a gene: 6. CDR3 nucleotide sequence: TGCGCCAGCAGCTTGGTAGGACAGGCGGCGAACACTGAAGCTTTCTTT. The encoded protein is CASSLVGQAANTEAFF.

This clone was seen once. J is TRBJ2-7 and V is TRBV3-1 (or the pseudogene TRBV3-2); D not resolved. The CDR3 contains 13 residues. CDR1 and CDR2 (germline): LGHDT, YNNKEL (reference sequence). Between the trimmed V and J ends, which lost 7 bases and 1 base, there was a span of 11 bases. DNA for the CDR3: TGTGCCAGCACCCCGGGCCCTTCCTACGAGCAGTACTTC. It codes for CASTPGPSYEQYF.

The V gene is TRBV28, the J gene TRBJ1-2; 10 nucleotides line up with TRBD1. Trimming at V came to 6 bases and at J to 6 bases, leaving 10 bases not matched to a gene. The CDR3 loop spans 15 amino acids. In germline, CDR1 is MDHEN, CDR2 SYDVKM. Here the CDR3 DNA reads TGTGCCAGCAGGTCGGGGGGACAGGGGCTTCATGGCTACACCTTC. Protein: CASRSGGQGLHGYTF.

The rearrangement uses TRBV11-2 and TRBJ2-3; D gene uncertain. Germline CDR1 is SGHAT and CDR2 is FQNNGV. The CDR3 is 12 residues long. V gave up 5 bases and J gave up 2 bases, with 5 bases separating them. CDR3 protein: CASSQYTDTQYF. In nucleotides, the CDR3 is TGTGCCAGCAGCCAATACACAGATACGCAGTATTTT.

The chain employs TRBV7-8 and TRBJ2-2; D is unclear. The germline V gene encodes CDR1 SGHVS and CDR2 FQNEAQ. Trimming shortened V by 6 bases and J by 3 bases, and 14 bases separated the two germline ends. The CDR3 runs 15 residues. The CDR3 here is CASRSFGRDTGELFF. The CDR3 region has the DNA TGTGCCAGCAGATCTTTCGGTCGGGACACCGGGGAGCTGTTTTTT.

V and J are TRBV7-9 and TRBJ1-1, with TRBD1 matching over 8 bases. V dropped 1 base and J dropped 5; count of bases not matched to a gene: 3. The CDR3 loop spans 14 amino acids. The germline CDR1 and CDR2 sequences are SEHNR and FQNEAQ (reference sequence). DNA of the CDR3: TGTGCCAGCAGCTTAGTAACAGGGGGAACTGAAGCTTTCTTT. Translating it yields CASSLVTGGTEAFF.

The chain employs TRBV3-1 (or the pseudogene TRBV3-2) and TRBJ1-2; D unresolved. The CDR3 covers 15 residues. CDR1 is LGHDT and CDR2 is YNNKEL in the germline V gene (reference sequence). V was cut by 1 base and J by 5 bases, with 14 bases left in between. The CDR3 protein is CASSQVNRPPYGYTF. CDR3 in DNA: TGTGCCAGCAGCCAAGTCAACCGCCCCCCTTATGGCTACACCTTC.

This sequence joins TRBV5-5 and TRBJ1-5; 7 nucleotides align to TRBD1. V lost 3 bases and J lost 6; bases outside the gene matches: 9. Germline V gives CDR1 SGHKS, CDR2 YYEKEE (reference sequence). The CDR3 sequence is 15 residues long. The CDR3 spells CASSWTRGLGQPQHF. DNA for the CDR3: TGTGCCAGCAGCTGGACTAGGGGGCTTGGTCAGCCCCAGCATTTT.

This chain links TRBV7-9 with TRBJ2-1; 8 bases are shared with TRBD1. This CDR3 comprises 13 residues. Germline values: CDR1 SEHNR, CDR2 FQNEAQ (reference sequence). With 4 bases clipped from V and 8 bases from J, the junction kept 4 bases outside the gene matches. The CDR3 bases are TGTGCCAGCAGCTCGGACAGGGCTCATGAGCAGTTCTTC. Protein product: CASSSDRAHEQFF.

The V and J genes are TRBV7-9 and TRBJ1-1; D is unclear. The V gene's germline CDR1 is SEHNR and CDR2 FQNEAQ (reference sequence). The CDR3 sequence is 12 residues long. V was clipped by 1 base and J by 11 bases, with 11 bases between them. The CDR3 nucleotides are TGTGCCAGCAGCTTAGAGGAGAGAAGGGCTTTCTTT. Residues: CASSLEERRAFF.

The genes are TRBV5-4 and TRBJ2-5; D is ambiguous. The CDR3 contains 14 residues. Trimming cost V 0 bases and J 4 bases, with 10 bases left between them. From germline, CDR1 is SGHNT and CDR2 YYREEE (reference sequence). CDR3 loop: CASSLGPAPETQYF. Written as DNA, the CDR3 is TGTGCCAGCAGCTTGGGGCCGGCCCCAGAGACCCAGTACTTC. Drawing the rest from reference TRBV5-4 and TRBJ2-5, the complete variable domain is ETGVTQSPTHLIKTRGQQVTLRCSSQSGHNTVSWYQQALGQGPQFIFQYYREEENGRGNFPPRFSGLQFPNYSSELNVNALELDDSALYLCASSLGPAPETQYFGPGTRLLVL.

The chain uses TRBV18 and TRBJ2-7; 7 nucleotides match TRBD2. Germline V lookup: CDR1 KGHSH, CDR2 LQKENI. The trim removed 1 base at V and 7 bases at J, leaving 7 bases unmatched. There are 14 residues in the CDR3. The CDR3 loop reads CASSPRDYLGEQYF. The CDR3 coding sequence is TGTGCCAGCTCACCACGGGACTACCTCGGGGAGCAGTACTTC.

The rearrangement links TRBV5-8 to TRBJ2-1, with 13 bases that match TRBD2. With V trimmed by 4 bases and J by 3 bases, 4 bases remained unmatched. The CDR3 consists of 16 residues. The germline gives CDR1 SGHTS, CDR2 YDEGEE. CDR3 nucleotide sequence: TGTGCCAGCAGCGGGACTAGCGGGAACGACTACAATGAGCAGTTCTTC. Its protein product is CASSGTSGNDYNEQFF.

This clone was detected only once. The chain has TRBV4-1 and TRBJ2-5; the D gene could be TRBD1 or TRBD2 (5 bases each). Germline CDR1 MGHRA, CDR2 YSYEKL. The CDR3 has 15 residues. V was clipped by 2 bases and J by 3 bases, with 13 bases between them. DNA of the CDR3: TGCGCCAGCAGCCAAATCGGTGTGGGGGAAGAGACCCAGTACTTC. Its protein product is CASSQIGVGEETQYF.

The J gene is TRBJ1-1, the V gene TRBV27, with 7 bases identical to TRBD1. The length of the CDR3 is 18 residues. Trimming cost V 5 bases and J 1 base; bases outside gene matches: 16. The V gene's germline CDR1 is MNHEY and CDR2 SMNVEV (reference sequence). This CDR3 is CASSIRDRRIFANTEAFF. CDR3 sequence (DNA): TGTGCCAGCAGTATCCGGGACAGAAGAATCTTTGCGAACACTGAAGCTTTCTTT.

CDR3 amino acids: CASSVEVGGVQEQYF. In DNA form, the CDR3 reads TGTGCCAGCAGCGTAGAAGTCGGAGGGGTCCAGGAGCAGTACTTC. This chain links TRBV9 with TRBJ2-7; D perhaps matches TRBD2 (6 bases). The CDR3 has 15 amino acids. V lost 0 bases and J 7 bases, leaving 17 bases between the germline ends. Germline-derived CDR1 and CDR2 are SGDLS and YYNGEE.

The chain links TRBV11-2 to TRBJ1-2; D is unclear. V was shortened by 1 base and J by 6 bases, with 9 bases between the two germline ends. This CDR3 comprises 13 residues. CDR1 is SGHAT and CDR2 is FQNNGV in the germline V gene. In DNA, the CDR3 is TGTGCCAGCAGCTTAGGACGGGTTGATGGCTACACCTTC. Translated, it gives CASSLGRVDGYTF.

The chain uses TRBV4-1 and TRBJ1-1; TRBD1 might be the D (6 bases). Germline CDR1 is MGHRA and CDR2 is YSYEKL. The V end lost 0 bases, the J end lost 0 bases, and 20 bases lay between the germline ends. The CDR3 length is 19 residues. The CDR3 nucleotides read TGCGCCAGCAGCCAAGAGGGACCGCATTCAGGGGAGATGAACACTGAAGCTTTCTTT. This encodes CASSQEGPHSGEMNTEAFF.

This chain joins TRBV5-4 and TRBJ1-3; the match to TRBD1 covers 8 bases. Trimming at V came to 4 bases and at J to 4 bases, leaving 4 bases not matched to a gene. Germline CDR1 and CDR2: SGHNT and YYREEE (reference sequence). This CDR3 has 14 residues. CDR3: CASSRGQEGNTIYF. The CDR3 region has the DNA TGTGCCAGCAGCCGGGGACAGGAGGGAAACACCATATATTTT.

This chain links TRBV2 with TRBJ2-5; the match to TRBD1 covers 8 bases. Germline lookup yields CDR1 SNHLY and CDR2 FYNNEI. The CDR3 runs 15 residues. V trimming: 4 bases; J trimming: 2 bases; junction bases outside the gene matches: 6. CDR3 in DNA: TGTGCCAGCAGTGTGCCAGGGGGCAGGCAAGAGACCCAGTACTTC. Its protein is CASSVPGGRQETQYF.

This clone has just one count. The CDR3 DNA reads as TGTGCCAGCAGTTACGGACAGTTGGATGGCTACACCTTC. Its translation: CASSYGQLDGYTF. The chain employs TRBV27 and TRBJ1-2; TRBD1 is a possible D gene (6 bases). The ends were cut back, 4 bases at V and 6 bases at J, with 12 bases in the middle. The CDR3 totals 13 residues. Germline CDR1 reads MNHEY; CDR2 reads SMNVEV (reference sequence).

The chain carries TRBV6-2 or TRBV6-3 and TRBJ1-5; 9 bases are shared with TRBD1. The V gene's germline CDR1 is MNHEY and CDR2 SVGEGT. The length of the CDR3 is 16 residues. V was pared by 6 bases and J by 5 bases, with 11 bases of the junction left unmatched. The CDR3 spells CASSSAGTGIHQPQHF. The CDR3 nucleotides are TGTGCCAGCAGCTCCGCCGGGACAGGGATTCATCAGCCCCAGCATTTT.